This TCR beta chain emerged from a study of blood T cell repertoires in COVID-19. The overall study: Sites across the United States, Italy and Spain contributed samples from acute and convalescent COVID-19. Sample material is recorded as cDNA or gDNA derived from T cells, B-cell-depleted T cells, or PBMCs.

Authors' data handling: Amplification from reference gene primers served as the basis for estimated nucleated cell counts. Data came from immunoSEQ multiplex PCR; TCRdb stores just in-frame clones and leaves some out. For V, J and clone size, that table is used; D and trimming come from the DNA. The sample includes about 130,000 clones, roughly 85% of them seen just once. The germline CDR1 and CDR2 sequences are LNHDA and SQIVND (reference sequence). The length of the CDR3 is 17 residues. The V gene end was trimmed by 3 bases and the J gene end by 7 bases; junction bases not matched to a gene: 13. In its sample, this clone was seen once.

Input material: peripheral blood. The rearrangement links TRBV19 to TRBJ2-1; 9 bases align to TRBD2. The sequence was obtained from a human donor in a cohort sampled during active COVID-19. The CDR3 DNA reads as TGTGCCAGTAGTATTTCGGGGCTAGCGGGACGTATAAATGAGCAGTTCTTC. This translates into CASSISGLAGRINEQFF.